The T cell receptor (beta chain) described here comes from a study of T cells in Graves' hyperthyroidism and ophthalmopathy. Uncontrolled infection, other autoimmune disease, pregnancy and lactation each barred patients from inclusion. Every diagnosis used clinical symptoms, serum thyroxine and TRAb, thyroid ultrasound and orbital computed tomography. PBMCs were obtained from approximately 9.2 ml fresh peripheral blood. Details on this clonotype: This may be a read error, as it is one base from a much larger clone.

From RNA transcripts, TCR beta CDR3 regions were amplified. TCR CDR3 regions were first amplified by RT-PCR with HTBI primers. One entry per CDR3 protein, called by TCRdb with MiXCR from the multiplex PCR reads. The sample lists 750,000 to 900,000 distinct CDR3 sequences, approximately 40% occurring once. The CDR3 is 13 residues long. In germline, CDR1 is SGHRS, CDR2 YFSETQ. This chain links TRBV5-1 with TRBJ1-2, with D possibly matching TRBD1 (6 bases). This sequence was found in a man between 18 and 35 years old with Graves' hyperthyroidism. The material sequenced was blood. CDR3 loop: CASRLDRSNGYTF. CDR3 bases: TGCGCCAGCCGCTTAGACAGGTCGAATGGCTACACCTTC.